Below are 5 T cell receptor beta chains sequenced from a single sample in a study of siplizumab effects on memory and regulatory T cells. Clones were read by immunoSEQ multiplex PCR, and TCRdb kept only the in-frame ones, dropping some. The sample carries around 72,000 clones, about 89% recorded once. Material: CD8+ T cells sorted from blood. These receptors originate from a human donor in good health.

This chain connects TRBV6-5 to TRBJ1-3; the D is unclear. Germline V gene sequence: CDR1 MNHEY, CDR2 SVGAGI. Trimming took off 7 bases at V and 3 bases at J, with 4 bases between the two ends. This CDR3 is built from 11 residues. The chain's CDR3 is CASMGGNTIYF. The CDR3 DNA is TGTGCCAGCATGGGTGGAAACACCATATATTTT.

This chain's CDR3 is CASSTLGGTDTQYF. In DNA form, the CDR3 reads TGTGCCAGCAGCACCCTGGGGGGGACAGATACGCAGTATTTT. This chain links TRBV9 with TRBJ2-3, with 7 bases identical to TRBD2. CDR1 is SGDLS, CDR2 YYNGEE, per germline. The CDR3 totals 14 residues. With V trimmed by 4 bases and J by 3 bases, 5 bases remained unmatched.

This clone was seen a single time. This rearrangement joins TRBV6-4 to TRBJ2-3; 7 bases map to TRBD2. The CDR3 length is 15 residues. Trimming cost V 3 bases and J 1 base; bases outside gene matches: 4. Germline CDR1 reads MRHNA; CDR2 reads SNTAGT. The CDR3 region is CASSDAAGGTDTQYF. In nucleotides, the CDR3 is TGTGCCAGCAGTGATGCGGCGGGGGGCACAGATACGCAGTATTTT.

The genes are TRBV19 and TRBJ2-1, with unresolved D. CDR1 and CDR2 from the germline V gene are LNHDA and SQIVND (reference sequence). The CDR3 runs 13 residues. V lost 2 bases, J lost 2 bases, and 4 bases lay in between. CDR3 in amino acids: CASSIIPYNEQFF. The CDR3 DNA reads TGTGCCAGTAGTATAATCCCCTACAATGAGCAGTTCTTC.

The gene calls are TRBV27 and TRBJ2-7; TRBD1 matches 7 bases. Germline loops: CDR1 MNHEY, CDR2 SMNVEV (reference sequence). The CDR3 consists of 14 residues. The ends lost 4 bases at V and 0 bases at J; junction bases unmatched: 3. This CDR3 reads CASSWTGPSYEQYF. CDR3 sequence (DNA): TGTGCCAGCAGTTGGACAGGACCCTCCTACGAGCAGTACTTC.